The rows below give T cell receptor beta chains drawn from one sample of a study of CD8 T cells in Susac syndrome. TCRdb passed the immunoSEQ multiplex PCR reads through MiXCR, listing each CDR3 protein once. Found here are 120,000 to 150,000 distinct CDR3 sequences, 94% of them singletons; the top ten hold 0.07% to 0.1%. Sequencing was carried out using CD4+ T cells from PBMCs. The receptors come from a human donor in good health. Both conserved end residues are trimmed from each CDR3.

TRBV19	TRBJ1-2	ASSDRPNYGYT
TRBV3-1	TRBJ1-1	ASSQIRGTEAF
TRBV5-1	TRBJ2-7	ASSPTGPPFYEQY
TRBV20-1	TRBJ2-1	SARDQSGRAVYNEQF
TRBV5-1	TRBJ2-7	ASSLAGTGIDYEQY
TRBV3-1	TRBJ1-5	ASSQGPQPQH
TRBV2	TRBJ2-7	ASSEAGQGAYEQY
TRBV13	TRBJ1-1	ASSLRGARAEAF
TRBV12-3/TRBV12-4	TRBJ1-2	ATRPRGMVDGYT
TRBV20-1	TRBJ2-5	SARGSTAAGTQY
TRBV29-1	TRBJ2-2	SVTSGRFTGELF
TRBV5-1	TRBJ2-1	ASSLDGTSYNEQF
TRBV30	TRBJ1-5	AWSPGTNQPQH
TRBV2	TRBJ2-1	ASSEALLERNEQF
TRBV5-1	TRBJ2-3	ASSSAGEFPDTQY
TRBV10-3	TRBJ2-5	AISELGQVQETQY
TRBV4-2	TRBJ1-4	ASSPRTGRNEKLF
TRBV7-9	TRBJ2-7	ASRPTGGEQY
TRBV7-9	TRBJ2-1	ASSYSVDEQF
TRBV2	TRBJ1-2	ASTAETNYGYT
TRBV6-5	TRBJ2-7	ASSYPLAGIPSSYEQY
TRBV29-1	TRBJ2-2	SVRTGVTTGELF
TRBV5-4	TRBJ2-1	ASSSPRSNEQF
TRBV25-1	TRBJ2-1	ASSDPGDNEQF
TRBV19	TRBJ2-5	ASSISVLQETQY
TRBV5-4	TRBJ1-2	ASSPAPDGYGYT
TRBV20-1	TRBJ2-7	SASILAGAREQY
TRBV6-5	TRBJ2-2	ASSYSRLAGIPGELF
TRBV11-2	TRBJ1-1	ASRRMVGSAAEAF
TRBV7-9	TRBJ2-3	ASSPRTSLTDTQY
TRBV2	TRBJ2-7	ASRPRDNSYEQY
TRBV11-2	TRBJ2-7	ASNGRRDYGEQY
TRBV10-2	TRBJ1-5	ASRQGNQPQH
TRBV28	TRBJ1-5	ASSLTEGLGNQPQH
TRBV7-2	TRBJ1-2	ASSLVGQPYGYT
TRBV2	TRBJ1-1	ASRQRNTEAF
TRBV28	TRBJ2-7	ARNTGGKFYEQY
TRBV5-1	TRBJ2-7	ASSSNTGVTYEQY
TRBV30	TRBJ2-7	AWSDSPMGEQY
TRBV10-3	TRBJ2-7	AISRLAGASYEQY
TRBV7-9	TRBJ2-2	ASSLGTGFAGELF
TRBV5-1	TRBJ2-2	ASSTAATGELF
TRBV6-1	TRBJ2-2	ASITGSNTGELF
TRBV9	TRBJ1-1	ASSVVPETEAF
TRBV6-2/TRBV6-3	TRBJ2-7	ASSSGTLGHEQY
TRBV3-1	TRBJ2-3	ASSTYGTSGPWAPDTQY
TRBV5-6	TRBJ1-4	ASSSTGGLGEKLF